This T cell receptor (beta chain) originates from a study of T-cell memory formation after mild COVID-19. The overall study: TCR clusters were mostly confined to one donor each.

General study points: CD4+ contracting clones were mainly CM and EM; CD8+ ones, EMRA. Clones contracting day 15 to 85 were balanced CD4/CD8; later expanders leaned CD4+. Whether day 37 second-wave clones are SARS-CoV-2-specific was not confirmed.

TCRdb ran MiXCR on the 5' RACE reads and lists one entry per CDR3 protein. This table has about 180,000 distinct CDR3 sequences, about a fifth appearing once. In regard to this clonotype: Antigen: not known.

J was trimmed by 1 base and V by 3 bases; bases with no gene match: 10. The CDR3 consists of 17 residues. Germline V gives CDR1 LGHNA, CDR2 YSLEER. The receptor's source is a young man who had mild COVID-19 (a few samples of this study predate the infection). Cell type and time point are not known. The sample taken for sequencing was PBMCs or a T cell subset sorted from them (not recorded which). V gene TRBV4-3 combines with J gene TRBJ2-7, with 9 bases identical to TRBD1. DNA for the CDR3: TGCGCCAGCAGCCAGGGACCGGGACAGGGTCGTTCCTACGAGCAGTACTTC. Its protein product is CASSQGPGQGRSYEQYF.